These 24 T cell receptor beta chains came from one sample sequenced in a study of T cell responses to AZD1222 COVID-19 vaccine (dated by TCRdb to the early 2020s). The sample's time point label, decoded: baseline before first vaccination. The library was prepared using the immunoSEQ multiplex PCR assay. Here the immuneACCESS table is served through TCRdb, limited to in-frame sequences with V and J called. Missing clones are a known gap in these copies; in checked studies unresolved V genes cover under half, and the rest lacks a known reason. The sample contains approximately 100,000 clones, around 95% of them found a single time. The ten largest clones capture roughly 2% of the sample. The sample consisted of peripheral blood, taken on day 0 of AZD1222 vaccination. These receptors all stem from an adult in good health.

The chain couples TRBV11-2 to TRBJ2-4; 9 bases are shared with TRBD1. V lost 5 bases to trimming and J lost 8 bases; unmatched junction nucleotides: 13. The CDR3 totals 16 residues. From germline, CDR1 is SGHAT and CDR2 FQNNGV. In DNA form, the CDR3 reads TGTGCCAGCAGCCAGGGGACAGGGACATTACTATACATTCAGTACTTC. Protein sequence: CASSQGTGTLLYIQYF.

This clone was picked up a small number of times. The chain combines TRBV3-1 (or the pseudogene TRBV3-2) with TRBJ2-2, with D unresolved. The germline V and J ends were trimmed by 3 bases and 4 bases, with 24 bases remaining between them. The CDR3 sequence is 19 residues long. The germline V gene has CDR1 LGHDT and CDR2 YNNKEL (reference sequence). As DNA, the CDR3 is TGTGCCAGCAGCCATCCCCCTCCCCCCGTTGGCCTTGGCACCGGGGAGCTGTTTTTT. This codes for CASSHPPPPVGLGTGELFF.

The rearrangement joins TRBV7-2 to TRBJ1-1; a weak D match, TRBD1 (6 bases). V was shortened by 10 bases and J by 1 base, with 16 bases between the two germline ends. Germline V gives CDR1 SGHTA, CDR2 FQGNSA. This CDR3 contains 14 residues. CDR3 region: CATRPGHANTEAFF. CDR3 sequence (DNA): TGTGCCACCCGCCCGGGACACGCGAACACTGAAGCTTTCTTT.

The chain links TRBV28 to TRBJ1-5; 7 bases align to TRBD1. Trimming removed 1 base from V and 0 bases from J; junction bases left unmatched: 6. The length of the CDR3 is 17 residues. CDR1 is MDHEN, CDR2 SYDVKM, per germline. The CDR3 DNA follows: TGTGCCAGCAGTTTATACAGGGGAAGTTATAGCAATCAGCCCCAGCATTTT. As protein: CASSLYRGSYSNQPQHF. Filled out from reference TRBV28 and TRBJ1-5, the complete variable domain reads DVKVTQSSRYLVKRTGEKVFLECVQDMDHENMFWYRQDPGLGLRLIYFSYDVKMKEKGDIPEGYSVSREKKERFSLILESASTNQTSMYLCASSLYRGSYSNQPQHFGDGTRLSIL.

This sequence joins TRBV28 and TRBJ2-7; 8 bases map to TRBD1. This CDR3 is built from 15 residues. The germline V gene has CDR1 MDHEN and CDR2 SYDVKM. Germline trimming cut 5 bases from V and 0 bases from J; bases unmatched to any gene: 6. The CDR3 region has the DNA TGTGCCAGCAGTCCGGACAGGGAAGTCTCCTACGAGCAGTACTTC. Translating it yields CASSPDREVSYEQYF.

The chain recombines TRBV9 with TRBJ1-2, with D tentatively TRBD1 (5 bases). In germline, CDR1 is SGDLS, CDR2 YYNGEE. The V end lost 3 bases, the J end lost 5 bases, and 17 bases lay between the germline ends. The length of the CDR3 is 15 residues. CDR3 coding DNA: TGTGCCAGCAGCGGGGAGGAAAGGGGCAGGTATGGCTACACCTTC. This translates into CASSGEERGRYGYTF.

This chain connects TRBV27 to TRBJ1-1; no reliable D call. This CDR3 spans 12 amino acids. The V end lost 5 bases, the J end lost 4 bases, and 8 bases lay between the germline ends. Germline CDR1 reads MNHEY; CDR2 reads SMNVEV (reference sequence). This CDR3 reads CASSPRGTEAFF. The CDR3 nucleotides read TGTGCCAGCAGTCCCCGTGGCACTGAAGCTTTCTTT.

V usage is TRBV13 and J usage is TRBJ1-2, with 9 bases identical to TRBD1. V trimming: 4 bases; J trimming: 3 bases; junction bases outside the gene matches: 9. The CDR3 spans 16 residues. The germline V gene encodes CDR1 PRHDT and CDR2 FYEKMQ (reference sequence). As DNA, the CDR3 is TGTGCCAGCAGCTCCTCGGGGACAGGGCAACACTATGGCTACACCTTC. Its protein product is CASSSSGTGQHYGYTF.

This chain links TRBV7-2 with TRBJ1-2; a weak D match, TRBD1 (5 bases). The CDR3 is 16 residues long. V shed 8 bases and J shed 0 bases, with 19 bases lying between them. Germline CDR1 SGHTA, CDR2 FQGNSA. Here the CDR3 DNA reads TGTGCCAGCCTACCTCGAAACGGGGCAGCTAACTATGGCTACACCTTC. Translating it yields CASLPRNGAANYGYTF. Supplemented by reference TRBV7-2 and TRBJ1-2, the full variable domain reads GAGVSQSPSNKVTEKGKDVELRCDPISGHTALYWYRQSLGQGLEFLIYFQGNSAPDKSGLPSDRFSAERTGGSVSTLTIQRTQQEDSAVYLCASLPRNGAANYGYTFGSGTRLTVV.

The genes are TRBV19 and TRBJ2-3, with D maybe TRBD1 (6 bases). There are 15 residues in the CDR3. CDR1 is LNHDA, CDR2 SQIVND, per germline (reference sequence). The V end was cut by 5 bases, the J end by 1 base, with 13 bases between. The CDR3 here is CASSPQGWGTDTQYF. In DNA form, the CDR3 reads TGTGCCAGTAGTCCACAGGGTTGGGGCACAGATACGCAGTATTTT.

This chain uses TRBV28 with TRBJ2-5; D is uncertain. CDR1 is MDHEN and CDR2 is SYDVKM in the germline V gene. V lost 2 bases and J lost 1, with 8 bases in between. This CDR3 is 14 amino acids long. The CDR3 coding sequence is TGTGCCAGCAGTTTACTAGTCAGCCAAGAGACCCAGTACTTC. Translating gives CASSLLVSQETQYF.

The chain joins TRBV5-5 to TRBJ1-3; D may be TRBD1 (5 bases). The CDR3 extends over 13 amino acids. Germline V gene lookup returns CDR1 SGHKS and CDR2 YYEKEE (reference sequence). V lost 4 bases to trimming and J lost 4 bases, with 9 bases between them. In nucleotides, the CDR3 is TGTGCCAGCAGCGGCAGACAGGGAAACACCATATATTTT. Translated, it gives CASSGRQGNTIYF.

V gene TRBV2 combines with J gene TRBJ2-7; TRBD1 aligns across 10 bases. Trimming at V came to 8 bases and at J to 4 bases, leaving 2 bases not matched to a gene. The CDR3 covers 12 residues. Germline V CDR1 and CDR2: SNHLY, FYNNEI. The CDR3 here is CASRDRGYEQYF. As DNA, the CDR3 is TGTGCCAGCCGGGACAGGGGTTACGAGCAGTACTTC. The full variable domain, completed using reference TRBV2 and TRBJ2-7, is EPEVTQTPSHQVTQMGQEVILRCVPISNHLYFYWYRQILGQKVEFLVSFYNNEISEKSEIFDDQFSVERPDGSNFTLKIRSTKLEDSAMYFCASRDRGYEQYFGPGTRLTVT.

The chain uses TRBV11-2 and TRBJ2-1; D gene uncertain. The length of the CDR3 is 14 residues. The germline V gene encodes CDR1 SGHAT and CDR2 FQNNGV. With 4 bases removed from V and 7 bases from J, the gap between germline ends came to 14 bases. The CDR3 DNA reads TGTGCCAGCAGCTCCTTGACGCTCCGGAATGAGCAGTTCTTC. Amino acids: CASSSLTLRNEQFF.

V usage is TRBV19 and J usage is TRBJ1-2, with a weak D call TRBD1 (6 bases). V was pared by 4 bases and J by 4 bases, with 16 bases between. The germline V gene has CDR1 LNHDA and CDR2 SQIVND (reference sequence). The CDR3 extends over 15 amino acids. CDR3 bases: TGTGCCAGTAGTACGCAGGGGAATATCGGCTATGGCTACACCTTC. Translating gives CASSTQGNIGYGYTF.

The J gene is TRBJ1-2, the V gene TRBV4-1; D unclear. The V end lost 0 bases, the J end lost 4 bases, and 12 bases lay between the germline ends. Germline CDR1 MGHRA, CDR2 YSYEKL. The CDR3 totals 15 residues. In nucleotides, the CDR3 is TGCGCCAGCAGCCAAGATCTGCCAAGCCGCTATGGCTACACCTTC. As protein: CASSQDLPSRYGYTF.

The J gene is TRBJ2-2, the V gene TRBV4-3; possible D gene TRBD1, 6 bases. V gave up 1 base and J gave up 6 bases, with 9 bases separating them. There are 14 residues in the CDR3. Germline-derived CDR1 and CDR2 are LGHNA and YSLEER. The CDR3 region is CASSQVRGSGELFF. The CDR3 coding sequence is TGCGCCAGCAGCCAAGTGAGGGGGTCCGGGGAGCTGTTTTTT.

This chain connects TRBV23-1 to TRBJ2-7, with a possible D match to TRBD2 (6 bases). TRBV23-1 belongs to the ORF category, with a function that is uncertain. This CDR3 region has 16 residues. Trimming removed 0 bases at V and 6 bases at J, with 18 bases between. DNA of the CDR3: TGCGCCAGCAGTCAATCGACGGGAGACCTTTTATCCGAGCAGTACTTC. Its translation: CASSQSTGDLLSEQYF.

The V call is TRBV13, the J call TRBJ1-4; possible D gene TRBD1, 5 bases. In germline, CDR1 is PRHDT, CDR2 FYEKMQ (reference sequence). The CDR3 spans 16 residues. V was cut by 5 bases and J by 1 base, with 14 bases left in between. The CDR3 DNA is TGTGCCAGCAGCCTCGGCGGGGGTCGAACTAATGAAAAACTGTTTTTT. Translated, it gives CASSLGGGRTNEKLFF.

In DNA, the CDR3 is TGTGCCACCCAGGCGAGGGGAGGTTCACCCCTCCACTTT. Translated, it gives CATQARGGSPLHF. The rearrangement uses TRBV12-3 or TRBV12-4 and TRBJ1-6; a possible D gene is TRBD1 (5 bases). This CDR3 is 13 amino acids long. V was clipped by 10 bases and J by 9 bases, with 16 bases between them.

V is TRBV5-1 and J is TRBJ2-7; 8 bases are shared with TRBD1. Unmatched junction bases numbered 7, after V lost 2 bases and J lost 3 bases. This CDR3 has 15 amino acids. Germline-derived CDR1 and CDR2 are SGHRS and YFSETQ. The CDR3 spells CASSFTVTGGYEQYF. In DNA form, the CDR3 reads TGCGCCAGCAGCTTCACCGTTACAGGGGGCTACGAGCAGTACTTC.

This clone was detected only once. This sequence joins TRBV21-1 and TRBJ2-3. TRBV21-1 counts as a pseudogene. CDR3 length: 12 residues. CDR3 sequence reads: CASPQVSDTQYF. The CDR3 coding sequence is TGTGCCAGCCCCCAAGTTTCAGATACGCAGTATTTT.

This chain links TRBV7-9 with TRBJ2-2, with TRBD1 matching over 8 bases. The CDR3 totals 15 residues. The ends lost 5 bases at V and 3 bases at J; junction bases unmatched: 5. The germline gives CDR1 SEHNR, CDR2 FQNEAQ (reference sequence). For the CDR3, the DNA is TGTGCCAGCAGCCCCAGGGGGCCTGACACCGGGGAGCTGTTTTTT. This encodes CASSPRGPDTGELFF.

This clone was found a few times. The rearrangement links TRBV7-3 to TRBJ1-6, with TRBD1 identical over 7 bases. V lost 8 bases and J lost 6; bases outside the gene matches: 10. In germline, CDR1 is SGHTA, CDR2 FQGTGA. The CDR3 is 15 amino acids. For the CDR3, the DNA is TGTGCCAGCGCCCTCCAAGGGACAGCTAATTCACCCCTCCACTTT. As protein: CASALQGTANSPLHF.